This T cell receptor beta chain was sequenced in a study of T cell responses to AZD1222 COVID-19 vaccine. As for this clone: Its antigen is still unknown.

Data came from immunoSEQ multiplex PCR; TCRdb stores just in-frame clones and leaves some out. The data contain around 110,000 clones, 80% to 90% of them singletons. Notes on the study in general: An increase in Spike-specific TCR breadth and depth was observed after two AZD1222 doses. Recipients of AZD1222 seropositive at baseline numbered only 6 or 7. Clonal diversity was possibly underestimated, and the donors were mostly white British, with more females.

The sample in question was peripheral blood, obtained on day 0 of MenACWY control vaccination. This sequence was found in an adult in good health.

The CDR3 region has the DNA TGTGCCAGCAGACCAGGGGGGACTGAAAAACTGTTTTTT. Its translation: CASRPGGTEKLFF. The genes are TRBV19 and TRBJ1-4; 7 bases agree with TRBD1. Losses at the gene ends were 9 bases for V and 7 bases for J; bases not matched to a gene: 8. The CDR3 runs 13 residues. From germline, CDR1 is LNHDA and CDR2 SQIVND (reference sequence).